The 22 T cell receptor beta chains listed next were all sequenced from one sample in a study of blood T cells in healthy people across ages. With a J-beta primer mix and a sample-barcoded 5' primer, a second PCR ran about 6 to 11 cycles. TCRdb passed the 5' RACE reads through MiXCR, listing each CDR3 protein once. The sample carries hundreds of thousands of distinct CDR3 sequences, around 46% recorded once. The specimen was blood. The source of these receptors is a woman aged 60-70 years in good health.

V is TRBV29-1 and J is TRBJ1-1; D ambiguous. V lost 4 bases and J 1 base, leaving 7 bases between the germline ends. The CDR3 is 12 amino acids. Per the germline V gene, CDR1 is SQVTM and CDR2 is ANQGSEA. As DNA, the CDR3 is TGCAGCGTTGGTCAACAGAACACTGAAGCTTTCTTT. The encoded protein is CSVGQQNTEAFF.

The chain recombines TRBV12-3 or TRBV12-4 with TRBJ2-1, with 13 positions matching TRBD2. The trim removed 5 bases at V and 0 bases at J, leaving 7 bases unmatched. CDR3 length: 18 residues. CDR3 DNA sequence: TGTGCCAGCAGTCCGGGACTAGCGGGATACAGCTCCTACAATGAGCAGTTCTTC. Its protein is CASSPGLAGYSSYNEQFF.

This chain links TRBV7-9 with TRBJ2-7, with TRBD1 matching 7 bases. Germline CDR1 and CDR2: SEHNR and FQNEAQ (reference sequence). This CDR3 region has 12 residues. V was clipped by 8 bases and J by 6 bases; unmatched bases: 7. The CDR3 region is CASGAQGVEQYF. As DNA, the CDR3 is TGTGCCAGCGGCGCCCAGGGGGTCGAGCAGTACTTC.

The rearrangement links TRBV10-3 to TRBJ2-1; D is perhaps TRBD2 (5 bases). Germline CDR1 is ENHRY and CDR2 is SYGVKD. V was cut by 4 bases and J by 13 bases, with 14 bases left in between. The CDR3 runs to 12 residues. The CDR3 coding sequence is TGTGCCATCAGTGCCCTAGCCGAGACCCAGTTCTTC. It encodes CAISALAETQFF.

The rearrangement joins TRBV7-9 to TRBJ2-7; 10 bases align to TRBD2. The CDR3 contains 16 residues. The V gene's germline CDR1 is SEHNR and CDR2 FQNEAQ (reference sequence). V gave up 0 bases and J gave up 5 bases; unmatched junction bases: 7. The CDR3 bases are TGTGCCAGCAGCTTAGCTCTAGCGGGAGTTGTCGACGAGCAGTACTTC. It translates to CASSLALAGVVDEQYF.

The sample holds a few counts of this clonotype. CDR3 nucleotides: TGCGCCAGCGGCCCGGGTGAAGGGGAACACAATGAGCAGTTCTTC. This codes for CASGPGEGEHNEQFF. This chain uses TRBV5-1 with TRBJ2-1; D is perhaps TRBD1 (5 bases). Trimming took off 7 bases at V and 5 bases at J, with 19 bases between the two ends. The CDR3 is made up of 15 amino acids. Germline V gene lookup returns CDR1 SGHRS and CDR2 YFSETQ.

Worth noting for this clonotype: Germline is not matched at one junction end, which may reflect a read error. This chain joins TRBV12-3 or TRBV12-4 and TRBJ2-5, with TRBD1 identical over 7 bases. The CDR3 totals 14 residues. CDR3 nucleotides: TGTGCCAACAGTTTGGAGACAGGGACCAAGACCCAGTACTTC. This translates into CANSLETGTKTQYF.

This clonotype has just a few counts. This rearrangement joins TRBV29-1 to TRBJ2-7, with 10 bases fitting TRBD2. J was trimmed by 2 bases and V by 5 bases; bases with no gene match: 6. CDR3 size: 14 residues. The germline CDR1 and CDR2 sequences are SQVTM and ANQGSEA. CDR3 sequence (DNA): TGCAGCGTTTTAGCGGGAGGTCTAGCCTACGAGCAGTACTTC. It translates to CSVLAGGLAYEQYF.

This chain connects TRBV7-8 to TRBJ2-1; 12 nucleotides agree with TRBD2. J was trimmed by 6 bases and V by 5 bases; bases with no gene match: 5. Germline V lookup: CDR1 SGHVS, CDR2 FQNEAQ. This CDR3 is 15 amino acids long. In DNA form, the CDR3 reads TGTGCCAGCAGCCTTCTAGCGGGAGGGGCCAATGAGCAGTTCTTC. Its protein product is CASSLLAGGANEQFF.

The table lists this clonotype with a few counts. V and J are TRBV9 and TRBJ2-7; TRBD2 might be the D (6 bases). This CDR3 has 16 residues. V was clipped by 0 bases and J by 0 bases, with 13 bases between them. Germline V gene data show CDR1 as SGDLS and CDR2 as YYNGEE. CDR3 sequence: CASSVGSGVDSYEQYF. DNA for the CDR3: TGTGCCAGCAGCGTAGGTTCGGGAGTCGACTCCTACGAGCAGTACTTC.

There are a few counts of this clonotype. The chain combines TRBV24-1 with TRBJ2-7, with D possibly being TRBD1 or TRBD2 (5 bases each). There are 12 residues in the CDR3. CDR1 KGHDR and CDR2 SFDVKD come from the germline V gene. V was clipped by 7 bases and J by 3 bases, with 9 bases between them. CDR3 sequence (DNA): TGTGCCACCAGGGGGGACGGCTACGAGCAGTACTTC. Translating gives CATRGDGYEQYF.

This clonotype has more than one count but fewer than ten. This chain joins TRBV12-3 or TRBV12-4 and TRBJ1-2; 11 nucleotides match TRBD1. There are 16 residues in the CDR3. The V segment lost 1 base and the J segment 8 bases; nucleotides outside the gene matches: 9. CDR3 sequence (DNA): TGTGCCAGCAGTTTAGGGACAGGGGGCTCGATGAAGGGCTACACCTTC. Its translation: CASSLGTGGSMKGYTF.

This rearrangement joins TRBV24-1 to TRBJ2-3; no firm D call. The CDR3 length is 13 residues. Trimming removed 4 bases at V and 2 bases at J, with 6 bases between. Germline V gives CDR1 KGHDR, CDR2 SFDVKD. The CDR3 region has the DNA TGTGCCACCAGTGACCCCCTCACAGATACGCAGTATTTT. Translated, it gives CATSDPLTDTQYF.

Comments on this clonotype: A read error may account for a junction end that differs from germline. The CDR3 here is CTSSSPQQGAAGYTF. Here the CDR3 DNA reads TGTACCAGCAGTTCCCCGCAACAGGGGGCTGCCGGCTACACCTTC. The V gene is TRBV12-3 or TRBV12-4, the J gene TRBJ1-2; 9 nucleotides agree with TRBD1. The CDR3 is 15 residues long.

This clonotype was detected only a few times. This CDR3 reads CSARDRLTNQPQHF. The DNA for the CDR3 is TGCAGTGCTAGAGATCGTCTTACCAATCAGCCCCAGCATTTT. V usage is TRBV20-1 and J usage is TRBJ1-5, with no clear D. CDR1 is DFQATT, CDR2 SNEGSKA, per germline (reference sequence). The CDR3 loop spans 14 amino acids. Trimming removed 0 bases from V and 3 bases from J, with 9 bases in between.

This chain connects TRBV7-2 to TRBJ2-3; D not certain. Germline-derived CDR1 and CDR2 are SGHTA and FQGNSA. The V end was cut by 8 bases, the J end by 1 base, with 10 bases between. CDR3 length: 13 amino acids. Here the CDR3 reads CASAAGGTDTQYF. CDR3 bases: TGTGCCAGCGCAGCAGGAGGCACAGATACGCAGTATTTT. The variable domain in full, with the rest retrieved from reference TRBV7-2 and TRBJ2-3, is GAGVSQSPSNKVTEKGKDVELRCDPISGHTALYWYRQSLGQGLEFLIYFQGNSAPDKSGLPSDRFSAERTGGSVSTLTIQRTQQEDSAVYLCASAAGGTDTQYFGPGTRLTVL.

In nucleotides, the CDR3 is TGTGCCAGCAGCTTAGCGGTAGTGGCGATCGGGGAGCAGTACTTC. Amino acid sequence: CASSLAVVAIGEQYF. The chain employs TRBV7-2 and TRBJ2-5; weak D call: TRBD2 (5 bases). The V and J ends lost 0 bases and 11 bases respectively, with 19 bases between them. Per the germline V gene, CDR1 is SGHTA and CDR2 is FQGNSA. The CDR3 loop spans 15 amino acids.

The genes are TRBV29-1 and TRBJ2-7; TRBD2 is a possible D gene (7 bases). This CDR3 is built from 14 residues. Trimming took 4 bases from V and 4 from J, leaving 17 bases between them. The germline V gene has CDR1 SQVTM and CDR2 ANQGSEA. In DNA form, the CDR3 reads TGCAGCGTTGGCGGGGGCAGCCTTACTTACGAGCAGTACTTC. This codes for CSVGGGSLTYEQYF.

This clonotype was seen at least ten times. The chain recombines TRBV6-5 with TRBJ2-7; no firm D call. Trimming removed 0 bases from V and 3 bases from J, with 6 bases in between. Germline CDR1 reads MNHEY; CDR2 reads SVGAGI. This CDR3 is built from 13 residues. The CDR3 reads CASSYSSNYEQYF. The CDR3 DNA is TGTGCCAGCAGTTACTCATCCAACTACGAGCAGTACTTC.

The rearrangement links TRBV6-2 or TRBV6-3 to TRBJ1-1; no reliable D call. The CDR3 loop spans 13 amino acids. V lost 9 bases, J lost 6 bases, and 17 bases lay in between. Germline V gene lookup returns CDR1 MNHEY and CDR2 SVGEGT. The CDR3 region is CASQPSTYPEAFF. CDR3 bases: TGTGCCAGTCAACCGTCAACATATCCTGAAGCTTTCTTT.

This clonotype appeared a few times. This chain connects TRBV21-1 to TRBJ2-3; the D segment call TRBD2 is taken from the table without a DNA check. TRBV21-1 is labeled a pseudogene. CDR3 length equals 15 residues. The CDR3 reads CASSYRLAGADTQYF. CDR3 coding DNA: TGTGCCAGCAGCTATCGACTAGCGGGAGCAGATACGCAGTATTTT.

The V gene is TRBV7-9, the J gene TRBJ1-4; no clear D. The germline gives CDR1 SEHNR, CDR2 FQNEAQ (reference sequence). The CDR3 has 18 residues. Trimming cost V 5 bases and J 0 bases, with 19 bases left between them. CDR3 in amino acids: CASSPPLPPATTNEKLFF. DNA of the CDR3: TGTGCCAGCAGCCCCCCCTTGCCCCCCGCAACAACTAATGAAAAACTGTTTTTT.